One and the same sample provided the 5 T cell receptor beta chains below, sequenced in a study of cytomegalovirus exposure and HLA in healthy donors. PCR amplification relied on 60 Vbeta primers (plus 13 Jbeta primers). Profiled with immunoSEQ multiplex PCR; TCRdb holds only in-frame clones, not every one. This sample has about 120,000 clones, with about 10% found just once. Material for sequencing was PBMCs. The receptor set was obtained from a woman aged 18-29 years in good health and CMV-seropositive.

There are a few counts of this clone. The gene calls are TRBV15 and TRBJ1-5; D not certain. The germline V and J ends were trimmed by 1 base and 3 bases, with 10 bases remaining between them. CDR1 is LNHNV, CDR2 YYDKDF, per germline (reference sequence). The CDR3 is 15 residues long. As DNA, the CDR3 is TGTGCCACCAGCAGAGTTGGTGTAGACAATCAGCCCCAGCATTTT. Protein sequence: CATSRVGVDNQPQHF.

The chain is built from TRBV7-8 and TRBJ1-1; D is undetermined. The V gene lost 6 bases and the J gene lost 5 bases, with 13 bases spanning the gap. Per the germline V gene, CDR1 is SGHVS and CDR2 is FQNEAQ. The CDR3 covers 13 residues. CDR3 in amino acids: CASRLRSWTEAFF. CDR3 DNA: TGTGCCAGCAGACTAAGGTCGTGGACTGAAGCTTTCTTT. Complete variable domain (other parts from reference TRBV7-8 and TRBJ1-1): GAGVSQSPRYKVAKRGQDVALRCDPISGHVSLFWYQQALGQGPEFLTYFQNEAQLDKSGLPSDRFFAERPEGSVSTLKIQRTQQEDSAVYLCASRLRSWTEAFFGQGTRLTVV.

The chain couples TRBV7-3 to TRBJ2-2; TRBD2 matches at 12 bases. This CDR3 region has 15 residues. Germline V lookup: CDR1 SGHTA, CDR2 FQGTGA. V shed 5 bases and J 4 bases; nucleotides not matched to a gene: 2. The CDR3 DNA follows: TGTGCCAGCAGCCGGGGACTAGCGGGCACCGGGGAGCTGTTTTTT. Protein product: CASSRGLAGTGELFF.

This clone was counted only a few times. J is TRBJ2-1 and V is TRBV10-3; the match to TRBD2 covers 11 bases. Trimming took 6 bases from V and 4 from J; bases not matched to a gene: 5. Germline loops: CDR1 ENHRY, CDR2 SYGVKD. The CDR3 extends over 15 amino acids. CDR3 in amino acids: CAIRLTSGNYNEQFF. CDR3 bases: TGTGCCATCAGGCTGACTAGCGGGAATTACAATGAGCAGTTCTTC.

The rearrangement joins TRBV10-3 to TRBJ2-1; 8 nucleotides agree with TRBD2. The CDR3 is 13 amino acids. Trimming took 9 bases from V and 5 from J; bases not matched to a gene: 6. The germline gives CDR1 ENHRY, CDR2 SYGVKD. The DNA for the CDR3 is TGTGCCATAGCGGGAGAAGCGGACAATGAGCAGTTCTTC. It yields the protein CAIAGEADNEQFF.